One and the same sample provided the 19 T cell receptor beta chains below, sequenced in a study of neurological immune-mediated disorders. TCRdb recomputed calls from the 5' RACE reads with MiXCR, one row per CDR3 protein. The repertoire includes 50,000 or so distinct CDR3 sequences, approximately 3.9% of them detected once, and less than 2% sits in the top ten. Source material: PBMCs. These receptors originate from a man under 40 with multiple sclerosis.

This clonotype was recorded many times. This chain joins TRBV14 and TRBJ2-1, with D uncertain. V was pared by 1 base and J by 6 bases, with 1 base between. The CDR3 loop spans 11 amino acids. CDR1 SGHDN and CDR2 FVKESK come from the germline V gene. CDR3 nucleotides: TGTGCCAGCAGCCAAGTCAATGAGCAGTTCTTC. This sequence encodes CASSQVNEQFF.

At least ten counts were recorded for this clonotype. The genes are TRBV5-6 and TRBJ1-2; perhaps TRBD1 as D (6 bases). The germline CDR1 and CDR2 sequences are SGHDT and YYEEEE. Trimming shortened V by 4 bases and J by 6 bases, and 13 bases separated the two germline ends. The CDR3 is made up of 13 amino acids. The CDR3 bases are TGTGCCAGCAGCCGATTACAGGGTAATGGCTACACCTTC. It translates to CASSRLQGNGYTF.

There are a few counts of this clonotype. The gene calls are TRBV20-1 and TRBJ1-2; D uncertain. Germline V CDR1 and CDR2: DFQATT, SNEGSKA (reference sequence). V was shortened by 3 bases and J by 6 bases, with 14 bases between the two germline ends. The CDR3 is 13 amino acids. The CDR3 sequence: CSARDKKGHGYTF. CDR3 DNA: TGCAGTGCTAGGGATAAAAAGGGCCATGGCTACACCTTC.

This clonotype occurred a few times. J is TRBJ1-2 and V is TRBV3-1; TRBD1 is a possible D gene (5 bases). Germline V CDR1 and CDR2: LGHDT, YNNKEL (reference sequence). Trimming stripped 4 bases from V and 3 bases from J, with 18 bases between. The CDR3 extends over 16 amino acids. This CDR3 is CASSLGKGPAHYGYTF. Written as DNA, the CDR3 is TGTGCCAGCAGCCTCGGGAAGGGGCCAGCTCACTATGGCTACACCTTC.

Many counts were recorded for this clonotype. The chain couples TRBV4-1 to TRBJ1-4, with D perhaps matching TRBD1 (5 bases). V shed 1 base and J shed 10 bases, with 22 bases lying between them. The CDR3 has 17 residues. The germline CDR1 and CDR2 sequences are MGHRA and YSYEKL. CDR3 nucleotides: TGCGCCAGCAGCCAAGTGTACCTGCAGGGCCTAACTAGAAAACTGTTTTTT. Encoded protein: CASSQVYLQGLTRKLFF.

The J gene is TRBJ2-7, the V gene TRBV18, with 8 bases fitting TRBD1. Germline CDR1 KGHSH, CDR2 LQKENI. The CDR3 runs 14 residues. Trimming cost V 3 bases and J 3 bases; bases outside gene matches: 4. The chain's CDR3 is CASSPDTGGYEQYF. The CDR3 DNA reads TGTGCCAGCTCACCCGATACAGGGGGCTACGAGCAGTACTTC.

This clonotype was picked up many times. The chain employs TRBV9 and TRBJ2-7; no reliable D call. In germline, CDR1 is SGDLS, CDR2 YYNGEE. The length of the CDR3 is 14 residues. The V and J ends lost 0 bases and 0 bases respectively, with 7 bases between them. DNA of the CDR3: TGTGCCAGCAGCGTAGCAGAAGCCTCCTACGAGCAGTACTTC. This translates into CASSVAEASYEQYF.

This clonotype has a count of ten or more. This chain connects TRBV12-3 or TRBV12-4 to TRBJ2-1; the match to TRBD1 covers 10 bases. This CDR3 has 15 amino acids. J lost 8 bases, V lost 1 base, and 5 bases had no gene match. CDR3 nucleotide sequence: TGTGCCAGCAGTTTAGGGAGGGACAGGGGCTATGAGCAGTTCTTC. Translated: CASSLGRDRGYEQFF.

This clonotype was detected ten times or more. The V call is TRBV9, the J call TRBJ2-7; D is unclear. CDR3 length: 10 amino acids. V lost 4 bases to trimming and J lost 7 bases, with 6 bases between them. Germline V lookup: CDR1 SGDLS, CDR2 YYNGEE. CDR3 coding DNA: TGTGCCAGCAGCACCAGGGAGCAGTACTTC. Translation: CASSTREQYF.

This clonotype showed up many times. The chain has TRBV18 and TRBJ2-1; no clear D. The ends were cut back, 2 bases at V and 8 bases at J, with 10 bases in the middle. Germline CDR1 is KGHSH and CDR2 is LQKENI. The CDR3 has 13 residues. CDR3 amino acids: CASSPMETDEQFF. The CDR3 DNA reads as TGTGCCAGCTCACCAATGGAGACCGATGAGCAGTTCTTC.

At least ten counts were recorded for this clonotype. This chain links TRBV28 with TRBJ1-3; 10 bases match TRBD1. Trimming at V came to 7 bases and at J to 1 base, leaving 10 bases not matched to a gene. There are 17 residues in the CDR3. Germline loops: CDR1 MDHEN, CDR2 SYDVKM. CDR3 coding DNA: TGTGCCAGCAATCGCCCTCCGGGACAGGGGTCTGGAAACACCATATATTTT. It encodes CASNRPPGQGSGNTIYF.

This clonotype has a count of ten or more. The CDR3 DNA is TGCAGCGTTGACAGGGAGCTCGGTACGCAGTATTTT. It translates to CSVDRELGTQYF. The gene calls are TRBV29-1 and TRBJ2-3; D could derive from TRBD1 or TRBD2 (5 bases each). The V end was cut by 3 bases, the J end by 8 bases, with 12 bases between. Germline CDR1 reads SQVTM; CDR2 reads ANQGSEA. This CDR3 has 12 residues.

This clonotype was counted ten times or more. CDR3 protein: CASSGRDSEAFF. The CDR3 coding sequence is TGCGCCAGCAGCGGGAGGGACAGCGAAGCTTTCTTT. The J gene is TRBJ1-1, the V gene TRBV5-1; the match to TRBD1 covers 7 bases. V was clipped by 4 bases and J by 8 bases; unmatched bases: 5. Germline-derived CDR1 and CDR2 are SGHRS and YFSETQ. The CDR3 is 12 residues long.

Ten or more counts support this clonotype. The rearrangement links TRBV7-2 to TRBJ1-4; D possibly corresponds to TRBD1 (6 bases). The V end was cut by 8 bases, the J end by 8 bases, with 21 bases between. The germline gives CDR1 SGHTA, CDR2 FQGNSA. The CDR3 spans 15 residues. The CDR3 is CASSTLRTEGEKLFF. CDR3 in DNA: TGTGCCAGCTCAACTCTTCGGACAGAGGGCGAAAAACTGTTTTTT.

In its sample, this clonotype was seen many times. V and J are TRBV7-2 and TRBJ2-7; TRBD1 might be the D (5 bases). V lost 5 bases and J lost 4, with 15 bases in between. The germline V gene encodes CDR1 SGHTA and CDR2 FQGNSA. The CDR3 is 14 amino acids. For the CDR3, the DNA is TGTGCCAGCAGCCTAGGGGTTTGGAGTTACGAGCAGTACTTC. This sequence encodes CASSLGVWSYEQYF.

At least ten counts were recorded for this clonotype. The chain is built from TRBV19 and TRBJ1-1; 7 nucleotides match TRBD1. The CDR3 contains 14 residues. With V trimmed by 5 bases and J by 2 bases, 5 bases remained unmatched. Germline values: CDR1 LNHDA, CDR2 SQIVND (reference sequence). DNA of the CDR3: TGTGCCAGTAGTTACCGGGACAGCAACACTGAAGCTTTCTTT. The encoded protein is CASSYRDSNTEAFF.

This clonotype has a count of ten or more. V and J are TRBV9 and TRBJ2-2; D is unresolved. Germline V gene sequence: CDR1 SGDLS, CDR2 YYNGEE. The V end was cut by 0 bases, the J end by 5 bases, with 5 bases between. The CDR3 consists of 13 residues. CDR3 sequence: CASSVASTGELFF. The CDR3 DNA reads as TGTGCCAGCAGCGTAGCTTCGACCGGGGAGCTGTTTTTT. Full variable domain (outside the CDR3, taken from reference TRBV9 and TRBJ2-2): DSGVTQTPKHLITATGQRVTLRCSPRSGDLSVYWYQQSLDQGLQFLIQYYNGEERAKGNILERFSAQQFPDLHSELNLSSLELGDSALYFCASSVASTGELFFGEGSRLTVL.

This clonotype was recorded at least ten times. This CDR3 is CASSTRGSDETQYF. Here the CDR3 DNA reads TGTGCCAGCAGTACCAGGGGGTCGGACGAGACCCAGTACTTC. The V call is TRBV12-3 or TRBV12-4, the J call TRBJ2-5; 7 positions agree with TRBD1. CDR3 length equals 14 residues. With 5 bases clipped from V and 5 bases from J, the junction kept 8 bases outside the gene matches.

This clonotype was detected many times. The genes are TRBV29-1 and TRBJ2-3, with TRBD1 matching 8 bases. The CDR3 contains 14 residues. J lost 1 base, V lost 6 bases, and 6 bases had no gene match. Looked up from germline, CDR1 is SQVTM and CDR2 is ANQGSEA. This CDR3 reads CSVGDRTGTDTQYF. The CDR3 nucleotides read TGCAGCGTGGGGGACAGGACCGGCACAGATACGCAGTATTTT.